This TCR beta chain was sequenced during a study of blood T cell repertoires in COVID-19. Study as a whole: Whether acute or convalescent, the COVID-19 samples came from the United States, Italy and Spain.

Assay used: immunoSEQ multiplex PCR; TCRdb lists only in-frame clones, some missing. There are about 380,000 clones in the sample; 85% occur only once, and roughly 3.9% lies in the top ten. There are 12 residues in the CDR3. Trimming stripped 2 bases from V and 7 bases from J, with 9 bases between. Germline assignment: CDR1 SGDLS and CDR2 YYNGEE. The TCR was taken from a young woman with acute or convalescent COVID-19. This sequence joins TRBV9 and TRBJ1-2; D might be TRBD1 (6 bases). What was sequenced was peripheral blood. The DNA for the CDR3 is TGTGCCAGCAGCGTGGGGGCCCTTGGCTACACCTTC. It is translated as CASSVGALGYTF.